This TCR beta chain was obtained from a study of tumor and adjacent non-tumor tissue in lung cancer. Study as a whole: Stage I to III disease affected about ten men and 5 women aged about 30 to 85. General observations from the study: TCR diversity was significantly greater in tumor than normal lung tissue. Top 100 clones took a larger repertoire share in normal lung.

TCRbeta libraries were built with three rounds of nested PCR, modified from ARM-PCR. TCRdb recomputed calls from the multiplex PCR reads with MiXCR, one row per CDR3 protein. In the table there are tens of thousands of distinct CDR3 sequences, roughly 80% of which are singletons. This sample's RNA came from whole unsorted tissue. In the case of this clonotype: Its target is unknown. Sequence at one end of the junction differs from germline and may be a read error.

The germline V gene encodes CDR1 SGHNT and CDR2 YYREEE (reference sequence). This CDR3 is built from 14 residues. This clonotype was sampled from a woman between 45 and 60 years old with non-small cell lung cancer. The sequenced material came from lung tumor tissue. The chain joins TRBV5-4 to TRBJ1-1, with no clear D. The CDR3 loop reads CASSSWSLNTEDLF. CDR3 DNA: TGTGCCAGCAGCTCGTGGTCCTTGAACACTGAAGATTTATTT. Filled out from reference TRBV5-4 and TRBJ1-1, the complete variable domain reads ETGVTQSPTHLIKTRGQQVTLRCSSQSGHNTVSWYQQALGQGPQFIFQYYREEENGRGNFPPRFSGLQFPNYSSELNVNALELDDSALYLCASSSWSLNTEDLFGQGTRLTVV.